This TCR beta chain was captured in a study of blood T cell repertoires in COVID-19 (dated by TCRdb to about 2020). Regarding the research as a whole: Samples covering the acute and convalescent phases of COVID-19 were provided by collaborators in the United States, Italy and Spain. The material from the prospective study consisted of cDNA or gDNA derived from T cells, B-cell-depleted T cells, or PBMCs. Deeply sampled blood TCRbeta repertoires from subjects exposed to, actively infected with, or recovered from COVID-19 were included in the dataset. The repertoires were released in a freely available public database meant as a resource for research on the immune response to SARS-CoV-2. Samples were obtained from the ongoing ImmuneRACE study (first 160 participants) and from 1,200 or so subjects provided by 6 global collaborators. Sample metadata almost always included a de-identified subject ID, COVID-19 status, age in years and sex. HLA class I and class II types, where available, came from metadata supplied by the sample provider rather than from assay-based typing.

Each collaborating institution followed its own protocols to collect whole blood in K2EDTA tubes. Collaborator samples were shipped for TCRbeta analysis as frozen whole blood, isolated PBMCs, or DNA extracted from either sample type. The immunoSEQ Assay, a bias-controlled multiplex PCR, was used to amplify TCRbeta CDR3 regions from genomic DNA. The original methods were these. The number of nucleated cells in each sample was estimated from the amplification of reference gene primers within the assay. Sequence reads were collapsed and filtered to measure the absolute abundance of every unique TCRbeta CDR3 rearrangement. For each sample, productive Simpson clonality was calculated as the square root of Simpson's diversity index over productive rearrangements. TCRdb holds this immuneACCESS table with in-frame rearrangements only. Some clones are missing; in checked studies, unresolved V genes explain under half, and the rest has no known cause. The DNA was the basis for D and trimming; V, J and clone size are from that table. In all, the sample holds hundreds of thousands of clones, and 85% of those were seen once. Around 3.4% of the sample belongs to the ten largest clones.

The CDR3 contains 15 residues, cysteine and phenylalanine counted. The CDR3 DNA has 45 bases and is translated from base 1. The trim is 3 bases for V and 1 base for J, with a gap of 12 bases between the germline ends. The germline V gene encodes CDR1 MNHEY and CDR2 SMNVEV (reference sequence). General findings and caveats noted by the study authors: How much clinical and demographic metadata was included differed by source and by participant, and the metadata was provided uncurated.

The table lists this clone with a count of one. The clone's antigen remains unknown. No much larger clone is present one base from it, and per-base qualities are unavailable. The rearrangement joined TRBV27 to TRBJ2-5; tentative D gene TRBD1, with 6 bases matching. Sequences were obtained from peripheral blood. The TCR sequence derives from a woman aged 18-35 years with acute or convalescent COVID-19. Read as DNA, the sequence is TGTGCCAGCAGTTTGGGCAGGGGAAGCCAAGAGACCCAGTACTTC. Its translation is CASSLGRGSQETQYF.